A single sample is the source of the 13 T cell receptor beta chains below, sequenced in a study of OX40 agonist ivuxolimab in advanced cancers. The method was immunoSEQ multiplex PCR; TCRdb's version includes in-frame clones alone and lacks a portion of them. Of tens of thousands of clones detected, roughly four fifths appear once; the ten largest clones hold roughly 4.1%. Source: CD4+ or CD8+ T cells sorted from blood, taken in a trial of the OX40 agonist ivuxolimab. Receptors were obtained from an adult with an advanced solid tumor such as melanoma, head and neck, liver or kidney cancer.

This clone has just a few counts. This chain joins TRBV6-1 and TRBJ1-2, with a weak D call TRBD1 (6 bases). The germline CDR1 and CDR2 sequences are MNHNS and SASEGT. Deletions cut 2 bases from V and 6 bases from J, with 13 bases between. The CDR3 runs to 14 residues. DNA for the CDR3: TGTGCCAGCAGTGAAAGGGGGGGCCCGGATGGCTACACCTTC. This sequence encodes CASSERGGPDGYTF.

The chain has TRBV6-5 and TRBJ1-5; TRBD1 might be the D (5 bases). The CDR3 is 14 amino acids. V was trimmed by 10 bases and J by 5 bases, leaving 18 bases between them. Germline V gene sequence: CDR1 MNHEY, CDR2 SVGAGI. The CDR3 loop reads CATSGRGTYQPQHF. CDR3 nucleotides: TGTGCCACCAGCGGTAGGGGTACCTATCAGCCCCAGCATTTT.

The CDR3 region is CASRRGGSNQPQHF. The CDR3 DNA follows: TGTGCCAGCAGGAGGGGGGGGAGCAATCAGCCCCAGCATTTT. The V call is TRBV28, the J call TRBJ1-5, with a weak D call TRBD1 (6 bases). The germline V gene has CDR1 MDHEN and CDR2 SYDVKM. Trimming removed 6 bases from V and 1 base from J, with 10 bases in between. The CDR3 runs to 14 residues.

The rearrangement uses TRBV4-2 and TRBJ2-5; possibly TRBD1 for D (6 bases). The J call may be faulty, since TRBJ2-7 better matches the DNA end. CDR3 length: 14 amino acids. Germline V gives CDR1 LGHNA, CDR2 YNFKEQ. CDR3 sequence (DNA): TGTGCCAGCAGCCATACGGACAGCGCCTACGAGCAGTACTTC. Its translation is CASSHTDSAYEQYF.

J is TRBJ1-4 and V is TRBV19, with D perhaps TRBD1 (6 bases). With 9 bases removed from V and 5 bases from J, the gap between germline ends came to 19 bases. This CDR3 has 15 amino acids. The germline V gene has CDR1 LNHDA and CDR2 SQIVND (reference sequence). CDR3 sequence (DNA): TGTGCCAGCCACGACCCCGGACAGATGAATGAAAAACTGTTTTTT. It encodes CASHDPGQMNEKLFF.

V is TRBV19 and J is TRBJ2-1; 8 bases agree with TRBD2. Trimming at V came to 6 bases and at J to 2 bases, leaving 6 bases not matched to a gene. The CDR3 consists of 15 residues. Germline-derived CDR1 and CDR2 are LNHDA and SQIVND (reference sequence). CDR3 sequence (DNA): TGTGCCAGTAGACCCCCGGGACTAGCCTACAATGAGCAGTTCTTC. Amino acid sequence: CASRPPGLAYNEQFF.

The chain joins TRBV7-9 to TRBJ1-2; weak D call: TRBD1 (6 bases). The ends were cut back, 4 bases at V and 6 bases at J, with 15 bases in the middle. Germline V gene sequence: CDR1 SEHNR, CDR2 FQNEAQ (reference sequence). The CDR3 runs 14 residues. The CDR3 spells CASSSTRRGDGYTF. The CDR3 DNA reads TGTGCCAGCAGCTCCACTAGGAGGGGGGATGGCTACACCTTC. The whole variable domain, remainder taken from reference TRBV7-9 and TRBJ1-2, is DTGVSQNPRHKITKRGQNVTFRCDPISEHNRLYWYRQTLGQGPEFLTYFQNEAQLEKSRLLSDRFSAERPKGSFSTLEIQRTEQGDSAMYLCASSSTRRGDGYTFGSGTRLTVV.

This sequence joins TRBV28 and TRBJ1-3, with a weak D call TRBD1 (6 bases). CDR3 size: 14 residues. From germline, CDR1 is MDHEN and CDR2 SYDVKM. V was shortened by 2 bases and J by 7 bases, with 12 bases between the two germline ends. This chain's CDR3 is CASSLGGQRNTIYF. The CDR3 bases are TGTGCCAGCAGTTTAGGCGGACAGAGGAACACCATATATTTT. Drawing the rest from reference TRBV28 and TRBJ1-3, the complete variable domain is DVKVTQSSRYLVKRTGEKVFLECVQDMDHENMFWYRQDPGLGLRLIYFSYDVKMKEKGDIPEGYSVSREKKERFSLILESASTNQTSMYLCASSLGGQRNTIYFGEGSWLTVV.

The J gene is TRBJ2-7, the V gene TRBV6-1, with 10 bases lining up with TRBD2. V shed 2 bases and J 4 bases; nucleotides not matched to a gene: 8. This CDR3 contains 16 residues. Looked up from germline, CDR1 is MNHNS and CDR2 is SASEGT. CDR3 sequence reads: CASSESLAGVFYEQYF. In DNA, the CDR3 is TGTGCCAGCAGTGAAAGCCTAGCGGGGGTCTTTTACGAGCAGTACTTC.

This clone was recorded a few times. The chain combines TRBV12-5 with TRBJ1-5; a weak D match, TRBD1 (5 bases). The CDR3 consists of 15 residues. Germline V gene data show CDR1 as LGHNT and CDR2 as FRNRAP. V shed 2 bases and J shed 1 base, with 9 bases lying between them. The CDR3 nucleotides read TGTGCTAGTGGTTTGTCCCAGGGAAGCAATCAGCCCCAGCATTTT. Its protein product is CASGLSQGSNQPQHF.

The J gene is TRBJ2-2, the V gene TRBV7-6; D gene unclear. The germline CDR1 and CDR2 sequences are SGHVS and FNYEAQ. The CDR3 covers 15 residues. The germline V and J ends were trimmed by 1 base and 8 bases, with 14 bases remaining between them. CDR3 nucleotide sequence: TGTGCCAGCAGCTTAGTTAGGCCGGAGATTGGGGAGCTGTTTTTT. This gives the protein CASSLVRPEIGELFF.

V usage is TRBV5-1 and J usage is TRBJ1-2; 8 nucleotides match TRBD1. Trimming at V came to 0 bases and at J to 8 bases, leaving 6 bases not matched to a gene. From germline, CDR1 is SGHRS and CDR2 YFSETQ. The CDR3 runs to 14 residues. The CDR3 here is CASSLGQGLGGYTF. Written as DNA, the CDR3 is TGCGCCAGCAGCTTGGGACAGGGGTTAGGGGGCTACACCTTC.

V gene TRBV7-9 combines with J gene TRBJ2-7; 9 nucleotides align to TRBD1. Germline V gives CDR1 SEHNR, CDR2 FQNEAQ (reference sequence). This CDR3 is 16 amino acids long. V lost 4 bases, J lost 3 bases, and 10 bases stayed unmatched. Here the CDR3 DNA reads TGTGCCAGCAGCTCCCACTGGGGACAGGGAGACTACGAGCAGTACTTC. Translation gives CASSSHWGQGDYEQYF.